These 4 T cell receptor beta chains were sequenced from one sample in a study of a mutant IDH1 vaccine in newly diagnosed glioma (TCRdb year 2021). Receptors were amplified or captured by the immunoSEQ multiplex PCR assay. What TCRdb holds here is the immuneACCESS table cut down to in-frame rearrangements. Part of the clones is not present; checked against another copy, under half of the missing clones reflect an unresolved V gene, and the others are unexplained. Within this sample are around 41,000 clones, with 80% to 90% of them counted one time only. Approximately 1.5% of the sample is in the top ten clones. Their antigen targets remain unknown. The sample's time point label is to be understood as: week 35, safety follow-up. A 20-mer mutant IDH1 peptide at 300 micrograms in Montanide made up each vaccine dose, which was injected subcutaneously together with topical imiquimod. This sample comprised PBMCs, obtained from a glioma patient whose treatment included an IDH1 peptide vaccine. These receptors originate from a middle-aged man with glioma.

This chain joins TRBV5-6 and TRBJ2-7; no clear D. The CDR3 runs to 14 residues. V was trimmed by 0 bases and J by 0 bases, leaving 7 bases between them. The germline V gene has CDR1 SGHDT and CDR2 YYEEEE. CDR3 protein: CASSLAWGSYEQYV. The CDR3 nucleotides are TGTGCCAGCAGCTTGGCCTGGGGCTCCTACGAGCAGTACGTC.

The chain joins TRBV13 to TRBJ2-3; 7 bases map to TRBD2. V was clipped by 5 bases and J by 2 bases; unmatched bases: 7. CDR3 length equals 15 residues. CDR1 is PRHDT, CDR2 FYEKMQ, per germline (reference sequence). The CDR3 DNA is TGTGCCAGCAGCCCCCAAGCGGGGCTCACAGATACGCAGTATTTT. This translates into CASSPQAGLTDTQYF.

The chain links TRBV19 to TRBJ1-1, with D perhaps matching TRBD1 (6 bases). This CDR3 is built from 14 residues. With 10 bases removed from V and 3 bases from J, the gap between germline ends came to 18 bases. Germline-derived CDR1 and CDR2 are LNHDA and SQIVND (reference sequence). The DNA for the CDR3 is TGTGCCACCCTGAGGGCCCAGGGGTACACTGAAGCTTTCTTT. It yields the protein CATLRAQGYTEAFF.

This clone appeared once. The rearrangement joins TRBV19 to TRBJ2-1, with 14 bases that match TRBD2. The CDR3 is 16 amino acids. Germline CDR1 is LNHDA and CDR2 is SQIVND (reference sequence). J was trimmed by 8 bases and V by 5 bases; bases with no gene match: 8. CDR3 in amino acids: CASSLGLAGAGYEQFF. CDR3 DNA sequence: TGTGCCAGTAGTTTGGGACTAGCGGGAGCCGGCTATGAGCAGTTCTTC. Variable domain in full (rest from reference TRBV19 and TRBJ2-1): DGGITQSPKYLFRKEGQNVTLSCEQNLNHDAMYWYRQDPGQGLRLIYYSQIVNDFQKGDIAEGYSVSREKKESFPLTVTSAQKNPTAFYLCASSLGLAGAGYEQFFGPGTRLTVL.